This T cell receptor (beta chain) was profiled in a study of CD8+CD57+ T cells in acquired aplastic anemia. Study observations and caveats: Patients and controls were not found to differ significantly in CD8+ Simpson's diversity. The study identified roughly 29 CD8+ CDR3 sequences shared by patients and controls.

Sequencing was done on patients that had shown CD8+CD57+ cell expansion by flow cytometry. Severe acquired aplastic anemia was present in all patients. This clonotype has just a few counts. Its antigen is not identified. Researchers used genomic DNA as the template to profile TCR beta VDJ and CDR3. MiXCR was run by TCRdb on the reads, yielding one entry per CDR3 protein. The sample gives about 190,000 distinct CDR3 sequences, 48% of which show up once; about 9.7% is in the top ten. The CDR3 runs to 16 residues. Trimming removed 5 bases from V and 1 base from J, with 17 bases in between. Germline V gene sequence: CDR1 MDHEN, CDR2 SYDVKM.

The clonotype was recovered from a human donor with aplastic anemia. The material sequenced was sorted CD4+, CD8+, or CD8+CD57+ T cells (not recorded which) from PBMCs. The chain combines TRBV28 with TRBJ1-2; D is perhaps TRBD1 (5 bases). The CDR3 coding sequence is TGTGCCAGCAGTGAGGGGTTAGGGCTATTTAACTATGGCTACACCTTC. Amino acids: CASSEGLGLFNYGYTF.